This is a list of T cell receptor beta chains from one sample in a study of T cells in Graves' hyperthyroidism and ophthalmopathy. TCRdb reprocessed the multiplex PCR reads via MiXCR and lists one record per CDR3 protein. The profile shows 300,000 to 400,000 distinct CDR3 sequences, roughly 14% of them singletons. The source material was blood. All receptors derive from a woman between 25 and 40 years old with Graves' ophthalmopathy. Each CDR3 is given without its conserved first and last residue. The order of the fields is J gene, V gene, CDR3 protein.

J: TRBJ2-2
V: TRBV4-1
CDR3: ASSQFEGLPGELF

J: TRBJ1-1
V: TRBV19
CDR3: ASSGTGGRDTEAF

J: TRBJ1-6
V: TRBV30
CDR3: AWSVLTAYNSPLH

J: TRBJ1-2
V: TRBV6-1
CDR3: ASSPNQVYGYT

J: TRBJ1-3
V: TRBV7-9
CDR3: ASRRGSGNTIY

J: TRBJ1-5
V: TRBV7-9
CDR3: ASSLASGNQPQH

J: TRBJ2-1
V: TRBV2
CDR3: ASSEVRSENEQF

J: TRBJ1-2
V: TRBV7-2
CDR3: ASSLAGTEIYGYT

J: TRBJ1-4
V: TRBV5-1
CDR3: ASSYGTQGEKLF

J: TRBJ2-1
V: TRBV20-1
CDR3: SAFNYRAGNYNEQF

J: TRBJ2-5
V: TRBV4-1
CDR3: ASSQPGGGAFQETQY

J: TRBJ2-1
V: TRBV24-1
CDR3: ATSGGQGARNEQF

J: TRBJ1-1
V: TRBV6-5
CDR3: ASSYSARSRNTEAF

J: TRBJ1-1
V: TRBV10-3
CDR3: AISDKHPNEAF

J: TRBJ2-7
V: TRBV9
CDR3: ASSVGQLSYEQY

J: TRBJ2-3
V: TRBV7-3
CDR3: ASSFRATGDTQY

J: TRBJ2-1
V: TRBV6-1
CDR3: ASLASGGALEQF

J: TRBJ2-1
V: TRBV12-3/TRBV12-4
CDR3: ASTRLSGVDNEQF

J: TRBJ2-3
V: TRBV15
CDR3: ATGLDRTDTQY

J: TRBJ2-5
V: TRBV4-1
CDR3: ASSQDLAVGEETQY

J: TRBJ2-7
V: TRBV7-8
CDR3: ASSLAGLAGPYEQY

J: TRBJ2-7
V: TRBV28
CDR3: ASSWTGGISYEQY

J: TRBJ1-1
V: TRBV30
CDR3: AWNPAGFEKNEAF

J: TRBJ2-7
V: TRBV6-1
CDR3: ASSDDSLSYEQY

J: TRBJ1-2
V: TRBV28
CDR3: ASSLRAGYT